This T cell receptor (beta chain) was profiled in a study of T-cell reconstitution after alpha-beta-depleted transplantation in children. The authors prepared the TCRbeta library with unique molecular identifiers. TCRdb re-analysed the PCR reads in MiXCR, keeping a single row per CDR3 protein. The sample records fewer than 120,000 distinct CDR3 sequences, approximately 10% being singletons. Germline CDR1 is KGHSH and CDR2 is LQKENI. The V gene lost 6 bases and the J gene lost 0 bases, with 18 bases spanning the gap. The CDR3 loop spans 18 amino acids. This clonotype appeared many times. The receptor was derived from a human donor who donated a stem cell graft to a child with acute lymphoblastic leukemia. V usage is TRBV18 and J usage is TRBJ1-6; D perhaps matches TRBD1 (5 bases). The sequencing used PBMCs from the stem cell graft donor, collected from the stem cell graft. CDR3 region: CASSRRGTESSYNSPLHF. CDR3 coding DNA: TGTGCCAGCTCGAGGAGAGGGACGGAGAGCTCCTATAATTCACCCCTCCACTTT.